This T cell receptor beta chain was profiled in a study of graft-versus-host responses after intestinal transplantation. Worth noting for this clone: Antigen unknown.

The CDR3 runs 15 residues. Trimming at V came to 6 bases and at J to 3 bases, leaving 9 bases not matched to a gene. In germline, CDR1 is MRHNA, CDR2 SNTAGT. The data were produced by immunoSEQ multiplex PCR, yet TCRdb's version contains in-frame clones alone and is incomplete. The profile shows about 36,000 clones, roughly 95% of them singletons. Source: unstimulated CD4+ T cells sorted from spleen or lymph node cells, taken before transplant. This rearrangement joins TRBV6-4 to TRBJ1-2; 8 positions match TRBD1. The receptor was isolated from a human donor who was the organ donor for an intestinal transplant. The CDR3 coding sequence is TGTGCCAGCAGCATAACCCCAGGGGGCTACTATGGCTACACCTTC. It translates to CASSITPGGYYGYTF.